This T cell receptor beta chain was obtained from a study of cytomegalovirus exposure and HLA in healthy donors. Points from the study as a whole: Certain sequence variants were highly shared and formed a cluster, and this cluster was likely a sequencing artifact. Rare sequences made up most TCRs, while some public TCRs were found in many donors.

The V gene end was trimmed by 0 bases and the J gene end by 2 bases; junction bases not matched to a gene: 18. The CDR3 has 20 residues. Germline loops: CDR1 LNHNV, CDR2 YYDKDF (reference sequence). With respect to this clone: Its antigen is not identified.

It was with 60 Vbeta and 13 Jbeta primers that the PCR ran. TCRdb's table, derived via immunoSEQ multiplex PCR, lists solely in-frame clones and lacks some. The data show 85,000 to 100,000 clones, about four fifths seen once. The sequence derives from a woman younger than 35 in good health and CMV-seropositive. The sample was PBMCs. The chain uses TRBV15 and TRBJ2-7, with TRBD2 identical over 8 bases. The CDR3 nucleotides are TGTGCCACCAGCAGAGATAGGCTAGGGCATGGACTAGCCCACACCTACGAGCAGTACTTC. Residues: CATSRDRLGHGLAHTYEQYF.